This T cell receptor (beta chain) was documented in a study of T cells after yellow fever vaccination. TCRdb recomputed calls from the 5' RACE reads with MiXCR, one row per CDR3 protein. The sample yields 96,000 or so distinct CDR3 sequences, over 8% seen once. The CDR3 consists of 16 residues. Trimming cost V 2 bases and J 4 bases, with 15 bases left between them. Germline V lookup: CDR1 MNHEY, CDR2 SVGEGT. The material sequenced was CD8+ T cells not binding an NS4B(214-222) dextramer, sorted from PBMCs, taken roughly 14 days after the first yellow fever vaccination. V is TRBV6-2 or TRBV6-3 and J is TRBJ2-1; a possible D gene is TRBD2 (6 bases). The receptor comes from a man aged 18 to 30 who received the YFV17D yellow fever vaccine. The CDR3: CASSYRERALYNEQFF. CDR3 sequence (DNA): TGTGCCAGCAGTTACCGCGAGCGGGCCCTGTACAATGAGCAGTTCTTC.